This section outlines one TCR beta chain sequence together with its context. Its antigen is as yet unknown. The record originates from a study of T cells in localized non-small cell lung cancer. Study conclusions and caveats: Prolonged overall survival went with higher T cell density in the blood.

The method was immunoSEQ multiplex PCR; TCRdb's version includes in-frame clones alone and lacks a portion of them. The top ten clones hold approximately 4.5% of a sample with roughly 58,000 clones, around 81% of them seen once. The sample here was PBMCs, taken before any cancer treatment. The sequence was obtained from a man between 40 and 69 years old with stage II lung adenocarcinoma.

CDR3 DNA sequence: TGTGCCAGCAGCTTACTCTTCTCATCTGGAAACACCATATATTTT. Protein sequence: CASSLLFSSGNTIYF. This rearrangement joins TRBV11-2 to TRBJ1-3; unclear D gene. The CDR3 contains 15 residues. The germline V gene encodes CDR1 SGHAT and CDR2 FQNNGV. V lost 2 bases, J lost 1 base, and 9 bases lay in between.